The rows below give T cell receptor beta chains drawn from one sample of a study of beta chain features in type 1 diabetes. Data came from immunoSEQ multiplex PCR; TCRdb stores just in-frame clones and leaves some out. This table holds 250,000 to 350,000 clones, 8% to 13% found once. Sequenced: naive CD4+ T cells from blood. The receptors here all came from a woman between 25 and 40 years old in good health. Each CDR3 is given with its conserved first and last residue. The order of the fields is J gene, D gene, clone size, V gene, CDR3 protein, CDR3 DNA. D genes are given only for firm matches. The size field is filled for only some rows; it gives once, few, many or a size class.

>TRBJ2-1|TRBD1|.|TRBV7-9
CASSLGQGNYNEQFF
TGTGCCAGCAGCTTAGGACAGGGTAACTACAATGAGCAGTTCTTC
>TRBJ2-2|TRBD2|.|TRBV4-3
CASSQWTSGRAPGELFF
TGCGCCAGCAGCCAATGGACTAGCGGGAGGGCCCCCGGGGAGCTGTTTTTT
>TRBJ2-1|.|few|TRBV4-3
CASNLLWDGGYNEQFF
TGCGCCAGCAACCTACTCTGGGATGGAGGTTACAATGAGCAGTTCTTC
>TRBJ2-1|TRBD2|.|TRBV28
CASSLVAGKVEQFF
TGTGCCAGCAGTTTAGTAGCGGGAAAGGTTGAGCAGTTCTTC
>TRBJ1-2|.|.|TRBV7-2
CASGSPSVDGYTF
TGTGCCAGCGGCTCCCCGTCGGTGGATGGCTACACCTTC
>TRBJ2-7|.|.|TRBV6-5
CASSNSYEQYF
TGTGCCAGCAGTAACAGCTACGAGCAGTACTTC
>TRBJ1-5|TRBD1|few|TRBV5-4
CASSRQGVEGQPQHF
TGTGCCAGCAGCCGACAGGGGGTGGAGGGTCAGCCCCAGCATTTT
>TRBJ2-1|.|.|TRBV19
CASSMAHRSSYNEQFF
TGTGCCAGTAGTATGGCACACCGGAGCTCCTACAATGAGCAGTTCTTC
>TRBJ2-7|.|few|TRBV27
CASSTRGYEQYF
TGTGCCAGCAGTACCCGCGGGTACGAGCAGTACTTC
>TRBJ2-3|.|few|TRBV7-9
CASSLATAASTDTQYF
TGTGCCAGCAGCTTAGCGACCGCGGCTAGCACAGATACGCAGTATTTT
>TRBJ2-3|TRBD1|.|TRBV7-2
CASSFDRADTQYF
TGTGCCAGCAGCTTTGACAGGGCTGATACGCAGTATTTT
>TRBJ2-7|TRBD2|few|TRBV15
CATSSPGLAGRGYEQYF
TGTGCCACCAGCAGCCCCGGACTAGCGGGAAGGGGATACGAGCAGTACTTC
>TRBJ2-3|.|.|TRBV4-3
CASSQDIASIGTDTQYF
TGCGCCAGCAGCCAAGATATAGCTAGTATCGGAACAGATACGCAGTATTTT
>TRBJ2-7|.|few|TRBV15
CATSKGQAYEQYF
TGTGCCACCAGCAAGGGACAAGCCTACGAGCAGTACTTC
>TRBJ2-7|TRBD1|.|TRBV27
CASRTGTVLYEQYF
TGTGCCAGCAGGACCGGGACAGTACTCTACGAGCAGTACTTC
>TRBJ1-2|TRBD1|.|TRBV28
CASSVTGTDNYGYTF
TGTGCCAGCAGCGTCACCGGGACAGATAACTATGGCTACACCTTC
>TRBJ2-7|TRBD2|.|TRBV28
CASSLGTSPYEQYF
TGTGCCAGCAGCCTTGGGACTAGTCCTTACGAGCAGTACTTC
>TRBJ2-6|TRBD1|.|TRBV28
CASSLGTGVSGANVLTF
TGTGCCAGCAGTTTAGGGACAGGTGTCTCTGGGGCCAACGTCCTGACTTTC
>TRBJ2-5|.|few|TRBV9
CASSVSPNEKETQYF
TGTGCCAGCAGCGTTAGCCCCAATGAGAAAGAGACCCAGTACTTC
>TRBJ2-1|.|few|TRBV7-2
CASSLGGTTIYNEQFF
TGTGCCAGCAGCTTAGGAGGGACAACCATCTACAATGAGCAGTTCTTC
>TRBJ2-2|.|.|TRBV7-3
CASSQSGENTGELFF
TGTGCCAGCAGCCAAAGCGGCGAGAACACCGGGGAGCTGTTTTTT
>TRBJ2-3|TRBD2|.|TRBV29-1
CSVSTSGGTDTQYF
TGCAGCGTTTCCACTAGCGGGGGCACAGATACGCAGTATTTT
>TRBJ2-7|TRBD2|.|TRBV29-1
CSAETGLAGEYEQYF
TGCAGCGCCGAGACGGGACTAGCGGGAGAGTACGAGCAGTACTTC
>TRBJ2-2|.|.|TRBV11-2
CASRLGLANTGELFF
TGTGCCAGCAGGTTGGGACTCGCGAACACCGGGGAGCTGTTTTTT
>TRBJ2-7|TRBD2|.|TRBV7-3
CASSVTSGYSYEQYF
TGTGCCAGCAGCGTGACTAGCGGGTATTCCTACGAGCAGTACTTC
>TRBJ2-5|TRBD1|.|TRBV28
CASSLGQGQETQYF
TGTGCCAGCAGTTTAGGACAGGGCCAAGAGACCCAGTACTTC
>TRBJ2-1|TRBD2|few|TRBV27
CASSLRTSGRDEQFF
TGTGCCAGCAGTTTGCGGACTAGCGGGAGGGATGAGCAGTTCTTC
>TRBJ1-5|.|.|TRBV5-6
CASSPSPGQPQHF
TGTGCCAGCAGCCCCTCCCCCGGTCAGCCCCAGCATTTT
>TRBJ2-3|.|.|TRBV4-2
CASSQDQGLDTDTQYF
TGTGCCAGCAGCCAAGATCAGGGGCTGGACACAGATACGCAGTATTTT
>TRBJ2-3|TRBD2|.|TRBV6-6
CASSNGLAGTADTQYF
TGTGCCAGCAGCAATGGACTAGCCGGAACGGCAGATACGCAGTATTTT